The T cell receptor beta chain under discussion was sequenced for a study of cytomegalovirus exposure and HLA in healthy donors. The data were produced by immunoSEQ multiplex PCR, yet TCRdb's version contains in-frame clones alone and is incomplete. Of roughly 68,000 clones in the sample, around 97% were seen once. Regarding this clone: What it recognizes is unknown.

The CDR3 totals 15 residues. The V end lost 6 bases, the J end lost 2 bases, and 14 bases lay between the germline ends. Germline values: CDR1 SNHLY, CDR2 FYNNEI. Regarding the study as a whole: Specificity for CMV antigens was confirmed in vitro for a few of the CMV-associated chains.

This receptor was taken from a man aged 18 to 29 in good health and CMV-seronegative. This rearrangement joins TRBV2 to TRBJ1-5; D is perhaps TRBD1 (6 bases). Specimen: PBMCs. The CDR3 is CASSLRGTGNQPQHF. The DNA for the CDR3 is TGTGCCAGCAGCCTCAGGGGAACAGGCAATCAGCCCCAGCATTTT.